The rows below give T cell receptor beta chains drawn from one sample of a study of shared clonotypes between healthy human individuals. Produced via immunoSEQ multiplex PCR; TCRdb's table is partial and in-frame only. This sample carries approximately 2.5 million clones, 93% of them seen once, and the ten largest clones take about 0.34%. Sequencing was done on a sample of naive CD4+ T cells from PBMCs. Source of these receptors: a man between 18 and 35 years old in good health. Some clones in this sample may be carry-over from other donors' samples. The CDR3 runs from the conserved cysteine through the conserved F or W. The order of the fields is J gene, clone size, V gene, D gene, CDR3 protein, CDR3 DNA. D genes are given only for firm matches. Clone size is shown for a subset of rows, as once, few, many or a class of expanded clone.

TRBJ1-3 | . | TRBV6-1 | TRBD1 | CASSSGGFSGNTIYF | TGTGCCAGCAGCTCAGGGGGCTTCTCTGGAAACACCATATATTTT
TRBJ2-2 | once | TRBV2 | . | CASSGISGGELFF | TGTGCCAGCAGCGGTATATCCGGCGGGGAGCTGTTTTTT
TRBJ2-6 | . | TRBV7-8 | . | CASSLVGGPGRSGANVLTF | TGTGCCAGCAGCTTAGTCGGGGGGCCAGGGAGATCTGGGGCCAACGTCCTGACTTTC
TRBJ1-3 | few | TRBV6-5 | . | CASSYDRNSGNTIYF | TGTGCCAGCAGTTACGACAGGAACTCTGGAAACACCATATATTTT
TRBJ2-5 | . | TRBV27 | . | CASSSNQETQYF | TGTGCCAGCAGTTCGAACCAAGAGACCCAGTACTTC
TRBJ1-2 | . | TRBV29-1 | . | CSVDRVGRYGYTF | TGCAGCGTTGATCGTGTAGGACGCTATGGCTACACCTTC
TRBJ2-2 | . | TRBV7-2 | . | CASSLEAGGELFF | TGTGCCAGCAGCTTAGAGGCGGGTGGGGAGCTGTTTTTT
TRBJ2-1 | . | TRBV30 | . | CAWSRTGYNEQFF | TGTGCCTGGAGTCGGACGGGATACAATGAGCAGTTCTTC
TRBJ1-1 | . | TRBV7-3 | TRBD1 | CASSSQARGGGTEAFF | TGTGCCAGCAGCTCTCAAGCAAGAGGGGGCGGAACTGAAGCTTTCTTT
TRBJ1-1 | . | TRBV5-5 | TRBD1 | CASSLGQGGGTEAFF | TGTGCCAGCAGCTTGGGACAGGGGGGTGGGACTGAAGCTTTCTTT
TRBJ2-7 | . | TRBV18 | . | CASSPPRQSPLSYEQYF | TGTGCCAGCTCACCACCGCGACAGAGTCCTTTATCCTACGAGCAGTACTTC
TRBJ2-1 | . | TRBV28 | . | CASSLQGPDNEQFF | TGTGCCAGCAGCCTACAGGGTCCGGACAATGAGCAGTTCTTC
TRBJ1-1 | . | TRBV6-5 | TRBD1 | CASSYSRQGTGAFF | TGTGCCAGCAGTTACTCACGACAGGGCACGGGAGCTTTCTTT
TRBJ1-1 | . | TRBV7-2 | . | CASSLFGGGGTEAFF | TGTGCCAGCAGCTTATTCGGAGGCGGTGGGACTGAAGCTTTCTTT
TRBJ2-7 | . | TRBV2 | . | CASSDYYEQYF | TGTGCCAGCAGTGATTACTACGAGCAGTACTTC
TRBJ2-5 | few | TRBV7-2 | . | CASSQGETQYF | TGTGCCAGCAGCCAGGGGGAGACCCAGTACTTC
TRBJ2-6 | . | TRBV29-1 | . | CSVITGGTGANVLTF | TGCAGCGTCATAACTGGGGGTACTGGGGCCAACGTCCTGACTTTC
TRBJ1-3 | . | TRBV5-1 | TRBD1 | CASSLEWQGGGNTIYF | TGCGCCAGCAGCTTGGAGTGGCAGGGGGGAGGAAACACCATATATTTT
TRBJ2-6 | . | TRBV5-1 | . | CASSLEGPDAGANVLTF | TGCGCCAGCAGCTTGGAGGGGCCGGACGCGGGGGCCAACGTCCTGACTTTC
TRBJ2-2 | . | TRBV30 | . | CAWSAGRGRELFF | TGTGCCTGGAGTGCAGGCCGGGGCAGGGAGCTGTTTTTT
TRBJ2-5 | . | TRBV7-8 | . | CASSQTGRAETQYF | TGTGCCAGCAGCCAAACAGGGCGCGCGGAGACCCAGTACTTC
TRBJ2-2 | . | TRBV11-2 | . | CASSLVEGDVTGELFF | TGTGCCAGCAGCTTAGTAGAAGGGGACGTCACCGGGGAGCTGTTTTTT
TRBJ2-7 | . | TRBV27 | TRBD2 | CATWGGSSYEQYF | TGTGCCACCTGGGGCGGGAGCTCCTACGAGCAGTACTTC
TRBJ2-1 | . | TRBV6-5 | TRBD2 | CASGVSGSWNEQFF | TGTGCCAGCGGGGTCAGCGGGAGTTGGAATGAGCAGTTCTTC
TRBJ2-5 | once | TRBV12-5 | TRBD2 | CASGLGPGLAGGFQETQYF | TGTGCTAGTGGTTTGGGACCGGGACTAGCGGGAGGCTTTCAAGAGACCCAGTACTTC
TRBJ2-2 | . | TRBV5-1 | . | CASRPPANTGELFF | TGCGCCAGCAGGCCACCTGCGAACACCGGGGAGCTGTTTTTT
TRBJ2-1 | once | TRBV7-2 | . | CASSLEGGGYNEQFF | TGTGCCAGCAGCTTAGAAGGGGGTGGTTACAATGAGCAGTTCTTC
TRBJ2-3 | . | TRBV19 | . | CASSIEVVRTQYF | TGTGCCAGTAGTATTGAAGTGGTTCGTACGCAGTATTTT
TRBJ1-3 | . | TRBV5-1 | . | CASKEDPVSGNTIYF | TGCGCCAGCAAGGAGGACCCCGTATCTGGAAACACCATATATTTT
TRBJ1-1 | . | TRBV27 | . | CASSRGGNTEAFF | TGTGCCAGCAGTCGGGGTGGGAACACTGAAGCTTTCTTT
TRBJ2-7 | . | TRBV6-1 | . | CASIGSYSYEQYF | TGTGCCAGCATCGGATCTTACTCCTACGAGCAGTACTTC
TRBJ1-2 | once | TRBV6-5 | . | CASSYPGIGGYTF | TGTGCCAGCAGTTACCCAGGGATAGGTGGCTACACCTTC
TRBJ1-1 | few | TRBV11-2 | . | CASSLVGTEAFF | TGTGCCAGCAGCTTAGTAGGAACTGAAGCTTTCTTT
TRBJ2-7 | . | TRBV19 | . | CASSARFGGYEQYF | TGTGCCAGTAGTGCCCGCTTCGGGGGCTACGAGCAGTACTTC
TRBJ2-1 | . | TRBV27 | . | CASMTRDEQFF | TGTGCCAGCATGACCAGGGATGAGCAGTTCTTC
TRBJ1-1 | . | TRBV6-1 | TRBD1 | CASGGQMNTEAFF | TGTGCCAGCGGGGGACAGATGAACACTGAAGCTTTCTTT
TRBJ2-7 | . | TRBV7-2 | . | CASSPTMSYEQYF | TGTGCCAGCAGCCCAACGATGTCCTACGAGCAGTACTTC
TRBJ2-7 | . | TRBV5-4 | TRBD1 | CASSPRTGGPSYEQYF | TGTGCCAGCAGCCCTAGGACAGGGGGTCCCTCCTACGAGCAGTACTTC
TRBJ2-6 | . | TRBV7-9 | . | CASSSLYRSGANVLTF | TGTGCCAGCAGCTCCCTTTATCGCTCTGGGGCCAACGTCCTGACTTTC
TRBJ1-1 | . | TRBV5-4 | TRBD1 | CASSRDRGNTEAFF | TGTGCCAGCAGCCGTGACAGGGGAAACACTGAAGCTTTCTTT
TRBJ2-5 | once | TRBV7-9 | . | CASQIRDEEPQYF | TGTGCCAGCCAAATACGGGATGAAGAACCCCAGTACTTC
TRBJ1-2 | . | TRBV9 | . | CASSARGGAIDGYTF | TGTGCCAGCAGCGCCCGAGGGGGGGCTATAGACGGCTACACCTTC
TRBJ1-4 | . | TRBV5-4 | TRBD1 | CASSRDSNEKLFF | TGTGCCAGCAGTCGGGACAGTAATGAAAAACTGTTTTTT
TRBJ1-1 | . | TRBV18 | TRBD1 | CASSPRGQGIIMNTEAFF | TGTGCCAGCTCACCAAGGGGACAGGGAATAATCATGAACACTGAAGCTTTCTTT
TRBJ2-3 | . | TRBV29-1 | TRBD2 | CSSLRAGGQREGTDTQYF | TGCAGCTCATTGAGGGCAGGAGGGCAGCGGGAGGGCACAGATACGCAGTATTTT
TRBJ1-2 | . | TRBV5-8 | . | CASSSAAPYGYTF | TGTGCCAGCAGCTCCGCAGCACCCTATGGCTACACCTTC
TRBJ2-7 | . | TRBV25-1 | . | CASSGFSLLYEQYF | TGTGCCAGCAGTGGGTTTTCCTTGCTCTACGAGCAGTACTTC
TRBJ2-5 | . | TRBV9 | TRBD1 | CASSVAGGTETQYF | TGTGCCAGCAGCGTAGCAGGGGGCACAGAGACCCAGTACTTC
TRBJ2-7 | . | TRBV27 | TRBD1 | CASSLKGRGTEQYF | TGTGCCAGCAGCCTAAAGGGCAGGGGGACCGAGCAGTACTTC
TRBJ2-1 | . | TRBV5-4 | TRBD2 | CASSSPGLTSGAYNEQFF | TGTGCCAGCAGCTCTCCCGGGTTGACTAGCGGGGCCTACAATGAGCAGTTCTTC
TRBJ2-7 | . | TRBV5-1 | . | CASSPDPGSRAYEQYF | TGCGCCAGCAGCCCTGACCCCGGATCCAGGGCTTACGAGCAGTACTTC
TRBJ1-2 | . | TRBV28 | . | CASSPPPHLALYGYTF | TGTGCCAGCAGCCCTCCCCCGCATCTGGCCCTCTATGGCTACACCTTC